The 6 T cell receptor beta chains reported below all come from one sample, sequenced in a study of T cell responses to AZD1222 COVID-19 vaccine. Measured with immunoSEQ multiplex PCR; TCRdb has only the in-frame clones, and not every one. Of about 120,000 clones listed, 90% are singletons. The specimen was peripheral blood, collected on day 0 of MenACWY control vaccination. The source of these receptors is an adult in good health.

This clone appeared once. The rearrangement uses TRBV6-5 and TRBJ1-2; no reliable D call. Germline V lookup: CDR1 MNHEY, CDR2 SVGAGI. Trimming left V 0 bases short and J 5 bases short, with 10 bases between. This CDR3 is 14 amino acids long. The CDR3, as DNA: TGTGCCAGCAGTTACTCGATGATAACTTATGGCTACACCTTC. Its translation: CASSYSMITYGYTF.

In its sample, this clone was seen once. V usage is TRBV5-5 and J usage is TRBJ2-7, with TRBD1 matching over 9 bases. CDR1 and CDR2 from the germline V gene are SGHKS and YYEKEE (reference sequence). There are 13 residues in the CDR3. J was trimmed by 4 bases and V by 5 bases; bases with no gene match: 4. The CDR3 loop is CASSRQGGYEQYF. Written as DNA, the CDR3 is TGTGCCAGCAGTCGACAGGGGGGTTACGAGCAGTACTTC.

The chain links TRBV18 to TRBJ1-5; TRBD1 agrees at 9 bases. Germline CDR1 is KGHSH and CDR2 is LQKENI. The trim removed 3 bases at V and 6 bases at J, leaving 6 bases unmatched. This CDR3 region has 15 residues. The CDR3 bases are TGTGCCAGCTCACCCGAGACAGGGGGAGTTCAGCCCCAGCATTTT. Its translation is CASSPETGGVQPQHF.

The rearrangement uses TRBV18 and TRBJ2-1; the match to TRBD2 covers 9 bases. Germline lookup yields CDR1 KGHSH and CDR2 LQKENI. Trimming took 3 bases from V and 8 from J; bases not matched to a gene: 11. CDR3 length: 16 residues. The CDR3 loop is CASSPRRAGGKDEQFF. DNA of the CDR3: TGTGCCAGCTCACCCCGGAGGGCGGGGGGGAAAGATGAGCAGTTCTTC.

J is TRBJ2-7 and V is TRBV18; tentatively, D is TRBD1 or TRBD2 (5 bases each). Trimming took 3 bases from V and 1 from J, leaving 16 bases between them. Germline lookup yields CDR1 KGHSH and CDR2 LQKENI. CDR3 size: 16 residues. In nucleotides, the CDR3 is TGTGCCAGCTCACCTGGGTCGAGGGGCTTGTCCTACGAGCAGTACGTC. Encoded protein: CASSPGSRGLSYEQYV.

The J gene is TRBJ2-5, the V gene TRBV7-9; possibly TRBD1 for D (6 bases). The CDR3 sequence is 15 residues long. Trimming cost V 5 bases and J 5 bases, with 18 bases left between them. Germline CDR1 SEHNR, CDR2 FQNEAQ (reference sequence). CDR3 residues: CASSRASLDRETQYF. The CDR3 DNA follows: TGTGCCAGCAGCCGGGCGAGTCTAGACAGGGAGACCCAGTACTTC. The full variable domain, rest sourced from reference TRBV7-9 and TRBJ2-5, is DTGVSQNPRHKITKRGQNVTFRCDPISEHNRLYWYRQTLGQGPEFLTYFQNEAQLEKSRLLSDRFSAERPKGSFSTLEIQRTEQGDSAMYLCASSRASLDRETQYFGPGTRLLVL.